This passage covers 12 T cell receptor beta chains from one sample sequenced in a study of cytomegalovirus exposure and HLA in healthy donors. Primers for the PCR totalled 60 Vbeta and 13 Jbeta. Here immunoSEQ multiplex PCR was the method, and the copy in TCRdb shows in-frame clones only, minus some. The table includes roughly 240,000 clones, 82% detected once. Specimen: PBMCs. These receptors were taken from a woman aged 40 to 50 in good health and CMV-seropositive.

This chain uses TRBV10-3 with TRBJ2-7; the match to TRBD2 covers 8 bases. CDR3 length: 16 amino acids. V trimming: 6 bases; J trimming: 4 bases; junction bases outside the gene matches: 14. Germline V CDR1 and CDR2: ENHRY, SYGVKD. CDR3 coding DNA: TGTGCCATCAGGGGTACAGGGTCGGGGACTAGGTACGAGCAGTACTTC. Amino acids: CAIRGTGSGTRYEQYF.

The CDR3 DNA reads as TGTGCCAGCAGTGATAGGGGTAGCTCCTACAATGAGCAGTTCTTC. This gives the protein CASSDRGSSYNEQFF. V gene TRBV6-1 combines with J gene TRBJ2-1; TRBD1 might be the D (5 bases). The CDR3 is 15 amino acids. CDR1 and CDR2 (germline): MNHNS, SASEGT. V was clipped by 3 bases and J by 0 bases, with 9 bases between them.

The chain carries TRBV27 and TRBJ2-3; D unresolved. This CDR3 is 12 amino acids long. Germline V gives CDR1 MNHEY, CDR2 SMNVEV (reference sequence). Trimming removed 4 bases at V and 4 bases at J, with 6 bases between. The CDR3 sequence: CASSSLSDTQYF. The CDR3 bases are TGTGCCAGCAGTTCCCTATCAGATACGCAGTATTTT.

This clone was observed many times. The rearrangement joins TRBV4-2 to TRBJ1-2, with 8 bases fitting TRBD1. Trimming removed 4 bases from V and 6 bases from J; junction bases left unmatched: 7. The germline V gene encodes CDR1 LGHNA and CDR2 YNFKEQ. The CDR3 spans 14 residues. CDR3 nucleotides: TGTGCCAGCAGCCCTACAGGGGGGAGGGATGGCTACACCTTC. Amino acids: CASSPTGGRDGYTF.

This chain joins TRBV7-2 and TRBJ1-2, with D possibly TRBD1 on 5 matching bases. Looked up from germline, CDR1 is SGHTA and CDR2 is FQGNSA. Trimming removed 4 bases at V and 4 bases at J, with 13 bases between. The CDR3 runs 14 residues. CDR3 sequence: CASSSRQGGYGYTF. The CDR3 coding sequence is TGTGCCAGCAGCTCACGGCAGGGCGGCTATGGCTACACCTTC.

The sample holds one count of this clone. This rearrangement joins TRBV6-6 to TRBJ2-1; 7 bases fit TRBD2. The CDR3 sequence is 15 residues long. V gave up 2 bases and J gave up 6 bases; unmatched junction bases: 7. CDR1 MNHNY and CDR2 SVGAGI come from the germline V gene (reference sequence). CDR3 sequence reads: CASSYESGTINEQFF. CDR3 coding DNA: TGTGCCAGCAGTTACGAAAGCGGGACTATCAATGAGCAGTTCTTC.

CDR3 DNA: TGTGCCAGCAGCTCGGGACAGACCCTGCATGGCTACACCTTC. Translated: CASSSGQTLHGYTF. This rearrangement joins TRBV7-2 to TRBJ1-2; 7 bases map to TRBD1. V lost 4 bases to trimming and J lost 6 bases; unmatched junction nucleotides: 8. This CDR3 is built from 14 residues. Germline V gene lookup returns CDR1 SGHTA and CDR2 FQGNSA.

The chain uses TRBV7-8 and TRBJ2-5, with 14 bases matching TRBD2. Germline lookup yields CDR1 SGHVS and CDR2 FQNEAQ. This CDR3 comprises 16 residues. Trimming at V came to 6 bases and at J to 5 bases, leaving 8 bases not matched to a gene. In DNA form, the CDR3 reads TGTGCCAGCAGTCTCCGACTAGCGGGGGGGCGGGAGACCCAGTACTTC. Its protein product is CASSLRLAGGRETQYF.

The CDR3 sequence: CASSRDSAKNIQYF. The CDR3 DNA is TGTGCCAGCAGTAGGGACTCTGCCAAAAACATTCAGTACTTC. The rearrangement links TRBV6-1 to TRBJ2-4; TRBD2 is a possible D gene (6 bases). Trimming cost V 5 bases and J 1 base, with 9 bases left between them. Per germline, CDR1 MNHNS and CDR2 SASEGT. The CDR3 runs 14 residues.

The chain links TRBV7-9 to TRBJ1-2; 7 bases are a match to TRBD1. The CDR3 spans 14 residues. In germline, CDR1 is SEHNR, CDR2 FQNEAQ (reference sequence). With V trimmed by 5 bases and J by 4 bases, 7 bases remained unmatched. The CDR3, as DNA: TGTGCCAGCAGCCTGAATCAGGGGGGCTATGGCTACACCTTC. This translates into CASSLNQGGYGYTF.

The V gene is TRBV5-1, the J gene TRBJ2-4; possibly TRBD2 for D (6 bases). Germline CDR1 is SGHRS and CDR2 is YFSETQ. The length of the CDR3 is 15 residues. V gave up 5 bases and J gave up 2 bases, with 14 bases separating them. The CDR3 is CASRSLGGSKNIQYF. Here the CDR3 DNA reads TGCGCCAGCAGGAGTTTAGGAGGGTCCAAAAACATTCAGTACTTC.

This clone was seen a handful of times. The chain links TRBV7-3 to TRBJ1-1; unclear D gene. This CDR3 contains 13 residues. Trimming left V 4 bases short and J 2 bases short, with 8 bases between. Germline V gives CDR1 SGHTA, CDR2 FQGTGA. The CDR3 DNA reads TGTGCCAGCAGCTCTCAGTCAAACACTGAAGCTTTCTTT. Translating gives CASSSQSNTEAFF.